The present TCR beta chain was sequenced within a study of neurological immune-mediated disorders. This clonotype was counted many times. Described time point: technical triplicate 1. TCRdb analysed the 5' RACE reads with MiXCR anew, one entry per CDR3 protein. The data contain about 36,000 distinct CDR3 sequences, around 10% of them seen just once; the ten biggest clones take up 3% to 4.5%. The receptor was derived from a man aged 55 to 70 with HTLV-1-associated myelopathy (HAM/TSP). What was sequenced was PBMCs.

CDR3 region: CASSLSSLRRANTGELFF. The CDR3 DNA reads as TGTGCCAGCAGTTTATCGTCGCTCAGGAGGGCCAACACCGGGGAGCTGTTTTTT. The chain is built from TRBV27 and TRBJ2-2, with D perhaps matching TRBD2 (6 bases). The V and J ends lost 0 bases and 2 bases respectively, with 16 bases between them. The CDR3 loop spans 18 amino acids. Per germline, CDR1 MNHEY and CDR2 SMNVEV (reference sequence).